This T cell receptor (beta chain) is from a study of vaccination effects on CD4 cells after COVID-19. Study outcomes and limitations: Late in the post-vaccination period, infection-induced and vaccine-induced clones underwent marked clonal contraction.

Peptide-pool stimulation followed by sequencing identified expanded antigen-specific CD4+ clonotypes in the ViraFEST assay. At the end of about 10 days of culture, CD4+ T cells were isolated. A positive SARS-CoV-2 PCR test fell between March and December 2020. PBMC were cultured at around 2 million per well with around 9.2 IU/ml IL-2 and 10 ug/ml peptides. Sequencing used immunoSEQ multiplex PCR; TCRdb keeps in-frame clones, though not all of them. The sample holds tens of thousands of clones, around two thirds seen once. About this clone itself: The antigen is unknown.

Trimming cost V 0 bases and J 6 bases; bases outside gene matches: 6. The CDR3 extends over 16 amino acids. Germline V gene data show CDR1 as LGHNA and CDR2 as YSLEER. This TCR came from a human donor who had a prior SARS-CoV-2 infection. The starting material was CD4+ T cells from PBMCs cultured with HCoV-NL63 spike peptides, obtained before COVID-19 vaccination. This rearrangement joins TRBV4-3 to TRBJ2-3; 10 positions match TRBD2. The CDR3 sequence is CASSQDSAGGTDTQYF. The CDR3 DNA sequence: TGCGCCAGCAGCCAAGATTCAGCGGGAGGGACCGATACGCAGTATTTT.